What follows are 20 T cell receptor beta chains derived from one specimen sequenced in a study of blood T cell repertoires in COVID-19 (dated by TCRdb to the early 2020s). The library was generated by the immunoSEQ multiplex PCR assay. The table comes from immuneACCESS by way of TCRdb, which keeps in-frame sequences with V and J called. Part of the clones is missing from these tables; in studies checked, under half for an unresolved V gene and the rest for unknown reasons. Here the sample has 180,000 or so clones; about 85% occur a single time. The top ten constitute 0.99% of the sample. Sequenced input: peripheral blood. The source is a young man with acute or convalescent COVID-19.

In DNA, the CDR3 is TGTGCCAGTAGTATAGCGAGGGACAGGGTACTGAACACTGAAGCTTTCTTT. Translation gives CASSIARDRVLNTEAFF. J is TRBJ1-1 and V is TRBV19, with 9 bases aligning to TRBD1. Germline CDR1 reads LNHDA; CDR2 reads SQIVND (reference sequence). J was trimmed by 0 bases and V by 1 base; bases with no gene match: 6. The CDR3 loop spans 17 amino acids.

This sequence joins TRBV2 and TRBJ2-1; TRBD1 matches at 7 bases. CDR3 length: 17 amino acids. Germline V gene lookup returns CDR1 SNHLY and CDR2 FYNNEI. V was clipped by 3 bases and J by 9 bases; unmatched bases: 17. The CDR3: CASSDPPTRDRLGEQFF. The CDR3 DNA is TGTGCCAGCAGTGATCCTCCGACCCGGGACAGATTAGGTGAGCAGTTCTTC.

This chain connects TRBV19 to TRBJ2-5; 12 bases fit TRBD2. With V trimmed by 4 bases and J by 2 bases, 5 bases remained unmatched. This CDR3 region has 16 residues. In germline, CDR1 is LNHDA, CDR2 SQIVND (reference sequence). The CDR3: CASSKTGTSGQETQYF. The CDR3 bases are TGTGCCAGTAGTAAAACCGGGACTAGCGGGCAAGAGACCCAGTACTTC.

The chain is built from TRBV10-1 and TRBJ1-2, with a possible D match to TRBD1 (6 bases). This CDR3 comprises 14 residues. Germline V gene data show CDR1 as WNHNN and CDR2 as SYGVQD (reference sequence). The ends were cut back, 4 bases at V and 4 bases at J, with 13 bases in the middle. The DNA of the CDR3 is TGCGCCAGCAGTGTATCCGGGACAACCTATGGCTACACCTTC. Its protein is CASSVSGTTYGYTF.

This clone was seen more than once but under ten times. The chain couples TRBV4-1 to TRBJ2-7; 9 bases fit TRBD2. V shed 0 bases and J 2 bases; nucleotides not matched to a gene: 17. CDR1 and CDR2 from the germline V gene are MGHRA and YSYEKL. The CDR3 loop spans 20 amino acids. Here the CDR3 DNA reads TGCGCCAGCAGCCAAGATTCCCTCCGGTCCATAGCGGGGGTCCCCTACGAGCAGTACTTC. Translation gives CASSQDSLRSIAGVPYEQYF.

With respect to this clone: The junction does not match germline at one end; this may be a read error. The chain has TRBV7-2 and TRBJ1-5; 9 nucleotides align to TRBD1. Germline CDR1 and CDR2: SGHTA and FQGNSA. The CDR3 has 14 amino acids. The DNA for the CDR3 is TGTGCCAGCAGCCAGGACAGGGGCAACCAGCCCCAGCATTTT. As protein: CASSQDRGNQPQHF. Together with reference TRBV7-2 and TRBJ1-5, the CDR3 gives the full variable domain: GAGVSQSPSNKVTEKGKDVELRCDPISGHTALYWYRQSLGQGLEFLIYFQGNSAPDKSGLPSDRFSAERTGGSVSTLTIQRTQQEDSAVYLCASSQDRGNQPQHFGDGTRLSIL.

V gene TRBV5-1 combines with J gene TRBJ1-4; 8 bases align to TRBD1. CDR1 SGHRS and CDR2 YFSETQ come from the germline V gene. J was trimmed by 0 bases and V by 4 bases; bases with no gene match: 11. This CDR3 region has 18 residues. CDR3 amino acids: CASSIQGQGTATNEKLFF. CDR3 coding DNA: TGCGCCAGCAGCATACAAGGACAGGGAACTGCAACTAATGAAAAACTGTTTTTT. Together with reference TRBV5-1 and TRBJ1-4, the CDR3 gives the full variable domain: KAGVTQTPRYLIKTRGQQVTLSCSPISGHRSVSWYQQTPGQGLQFLFEYFSETQRNKGNFPGRFSGRQFSNSRSEMNVSTLELGDSALYLCASSIQGQGTATNEKLFFGSGTQLSVL.

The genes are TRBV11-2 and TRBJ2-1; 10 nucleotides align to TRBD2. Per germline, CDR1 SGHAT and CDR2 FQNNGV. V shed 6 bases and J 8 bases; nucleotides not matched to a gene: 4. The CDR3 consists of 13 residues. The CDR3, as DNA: TGTGCCAGCAGAGCGGGGGGGCCGGATGAGCAGTTCTTC. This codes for CASRAGGPDEQFF.

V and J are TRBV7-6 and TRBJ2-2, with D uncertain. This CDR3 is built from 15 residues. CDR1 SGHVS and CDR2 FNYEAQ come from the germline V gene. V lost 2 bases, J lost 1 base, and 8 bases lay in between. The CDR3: CASSLMTVNTGELFF. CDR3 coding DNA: TGTGCCAGCAGCTTAATGACTGTGAACACCGGGGAGCTGTTTTTT.

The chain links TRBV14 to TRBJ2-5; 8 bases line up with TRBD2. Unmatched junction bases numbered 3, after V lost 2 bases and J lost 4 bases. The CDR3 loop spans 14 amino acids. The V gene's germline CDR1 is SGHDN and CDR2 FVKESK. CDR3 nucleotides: TGTGCCAGCAGCCAATCCGGGAGGGGAGAGACCCAGTACTTC. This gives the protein CASSQSGRGETQYF.

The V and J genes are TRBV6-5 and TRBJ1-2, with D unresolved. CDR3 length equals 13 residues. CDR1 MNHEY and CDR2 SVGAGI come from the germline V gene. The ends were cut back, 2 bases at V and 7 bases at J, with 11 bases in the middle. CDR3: CASSYDGRSGYTF. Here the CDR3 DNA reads TGTGCCAGCAGTTACGACGGGAGGAGTGGCTACACCTTC.

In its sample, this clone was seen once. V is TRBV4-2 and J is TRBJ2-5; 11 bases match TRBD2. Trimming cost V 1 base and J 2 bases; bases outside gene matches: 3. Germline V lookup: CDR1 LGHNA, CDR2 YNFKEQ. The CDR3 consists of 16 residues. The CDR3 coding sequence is TGTGCCAGCAGCCAAGGATTAGCGGGGGGGCAAGAGACCCAGTACTTC. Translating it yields CASSQGLAGGQETQYF.

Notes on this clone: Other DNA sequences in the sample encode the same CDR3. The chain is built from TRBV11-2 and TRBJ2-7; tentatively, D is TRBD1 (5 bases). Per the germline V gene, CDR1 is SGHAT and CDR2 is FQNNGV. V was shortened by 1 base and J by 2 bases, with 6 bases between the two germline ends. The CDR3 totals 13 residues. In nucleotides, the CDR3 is TGTGCCAGCAGCTTAGGCAGGGCCTACGAGCAGTACGTC. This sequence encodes CASSLGRAYEQYV.

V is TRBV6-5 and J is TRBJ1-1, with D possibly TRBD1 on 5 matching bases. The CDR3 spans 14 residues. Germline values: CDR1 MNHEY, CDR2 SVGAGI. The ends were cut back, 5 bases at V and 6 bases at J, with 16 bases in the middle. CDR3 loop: CASSRNSGFPEAFF. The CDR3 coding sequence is TGTGCCAGCAGTCGTAATTCAGGGTTTCCTGAAGCTTTCTTT.

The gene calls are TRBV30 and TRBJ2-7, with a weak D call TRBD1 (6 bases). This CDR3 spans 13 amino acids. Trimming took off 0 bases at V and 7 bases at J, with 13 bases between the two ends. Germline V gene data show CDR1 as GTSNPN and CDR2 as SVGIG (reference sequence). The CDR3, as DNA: TGTGCCTGGAGTGTACAGGGTGCAGGGGAGCAGTACTTC. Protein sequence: CAWSVQGAGEQYF.

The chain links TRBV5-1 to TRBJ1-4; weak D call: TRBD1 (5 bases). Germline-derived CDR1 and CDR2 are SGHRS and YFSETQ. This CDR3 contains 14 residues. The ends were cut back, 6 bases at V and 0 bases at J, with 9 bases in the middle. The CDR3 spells CASKDTATNEKLFF. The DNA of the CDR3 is TGCGCCAGCAAGGACACGGCAACTAATGAAAAACTGTTTTTT.

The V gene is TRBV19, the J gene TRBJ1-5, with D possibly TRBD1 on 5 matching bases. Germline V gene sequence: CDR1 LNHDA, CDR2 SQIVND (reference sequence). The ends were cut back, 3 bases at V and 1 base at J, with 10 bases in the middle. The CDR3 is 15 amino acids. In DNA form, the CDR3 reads TGTGCCAGTAGTATTCACGGGGGAAGCAATCAGCCCCAGCATTTT. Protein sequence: CASSIHGGSNQPQHF.

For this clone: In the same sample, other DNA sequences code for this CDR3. The CDR3: CASSPGTGQETQYF. CDR3 nucleotide sequence: TGTGCCAGCTCACCCGGGACAGGGCAAGAGACCCAGTACTTC. The chain recombines TRBV18 with TRBJ2-5, with 9 bases fitting TRBD1. CDR1 and CDR2 from the germline V gene are KGHSH and LQKENI. This CDR3 is built from 14 residues. J was trimmed by 2 bases and V by 3 bases; bases with no gene match: 1.

The CDR3 DNA follows: TGCGCCAGCAGACAGGGGCAGAACACTGAAGCTTTCTTT. Its protein is CASRQGQNTEAFF. V is TRBV10-1 and J is TRBJ1-1; TRBD1 matches at 7 bases. CDR1 is WNHNN, CDR2 SYGVQD, per germline (reference sequence). The length of the CDR3 is 13 residues. V was clipped by 6 bases and J by 1 base; unmatched bases: 2.

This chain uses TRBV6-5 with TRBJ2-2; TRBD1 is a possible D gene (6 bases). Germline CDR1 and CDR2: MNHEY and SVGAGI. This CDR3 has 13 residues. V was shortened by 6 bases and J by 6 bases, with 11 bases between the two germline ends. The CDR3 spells CASRQGEAGELFF. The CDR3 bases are TGTGCCAGCAGACAGGGAGAGGCCGGGGAGCTGTTTTTT.